Below are 6 T cell receptor beta chains sequenced from a single sample in a study of beta chain features in type 1 diabetes. The entirety of the isolated RNA underwent reverse transcription, so expressed TCRB transcripts were sequenced. Assay: immunoSEQ multiplex PCR; the TCRdb copy retains only in-frame clones and omits some. The data contain about 340,000 clones, 7% to 9% of them singletons. Sequencing was carried out using central memory CD4+ T cells from blood. The receptors were gathered from a woman under 30 in good health.

This clone was picked up a small number of times. This rearrangement joins TRBV7-2 to TRBJ2-7, with 10 bases that match TRBD2. CDR1 is SGHTA and CDR2 is FQGNSA in the germline V gene. CDR3 length: 16 amino acids. V was clipped by 1 base and J by 5 bases; unmatched bases: 8. CDR3 residues: CASSLVASGSFNEQYF. The DNA of the CDR3 is TGTGCCAGCAGCTTAGTTGCTAGCGGGAGTTTCAACGAGCAGTACTTC.

This clone was observed a few times. V is TRBV18 and J is TRBJ2-7, with 13 bases aligning to TRBD2. Germline CDR1 KGHSH, CDR2 LQKENI. CDR3 length: 19 amino acids. J lost 4 bases, V lost 6 bases, and 18 bases had no gene match. CDR3 residues: CASSPNPPGLAGSRYEQYF. The CDR3 DNA follows: TGTGCCAGCTCGCCTAATCCACCGGGACTAGCGGGAAGTCGTTACGAGCAGTACTTC. The whole variable domain, filled in from reference TRBV18 and TRBJ2-7, reads NAGVMQNPRHLVRRRGQEARLRCSPMKGHSHVYWYRQLPEEGLKFMVYLQKENIIDESGMPKERFSAEFPKEGPSILRIQQVVRGDSAAYFCASSPNPPGLAGSRYEQYFGPGTRLTVT.

The chain links TRBV7-9 to TRBJ2-3, with 9 bases aligning to TRBD2. The CDR3 consists of 16 residues. J was trimmed by 7 bases and V by 1 base; bases with no gene match: 9. Germline loops: CDR1 SEHNR, CDR2 FQNEAQ (reference sequence). CDR3 nucleotide sequence: TGTGCCAGCAGCTTAGGGCTAGCGGGATCTATAAATACGCAGTATTTT. This encodes CASSLGLAGSINTQYF.

Only a few counts were recorded for this clone. The gene calls are TRBV13 and TRBJ2-3; 12 bases line up with TRBD2. The ends lost 6 bases at V and 3 bases at J; junction bases unmatched: 13. This CDR3 region has 18 residues. Germline V lookup: CDR1 PRHDT, CDR2 FYEKMQ (reference sequence). As DNA, the CDR3 is TGTGCCAGCAGTGTGACTAGCGGGAGACTCCTAGGGACAGATACGCAGTATTTT. It is translated as CASSVTSGRLLGTDTQYF.

This clone was counted a few times. This chain uses TRBV7-9 with TRBJ2-5, with TRBD1 matching over 8 bases. V lost 4 bases, J lost 5 bases, and 9 bases stayed unmatched. This CDR3 spans 15 amino acids. Germline CDR1 reads SEHNR; CDR2 reads FQNEAQ (reference sequence). CDR3 bases: TGTGCCAGCAGCTCTGGACAGGGACACGGGGAGACCCAGTACTTC. Translating it yields CASSSGQGHGETQYF.

The table lists this clone with many counts. The chain is built from TRBV2 and TRBJ2-7; 13 nucleotides agree with TRBD2. J gave up 4 bases and V 4 bases, and 1 base lay outside the gene matches. Per the germline V gene, CDR1 is SNHLY and CDR2 is FYNNEI. The CDR3 contains 14 residues. The CDR3 DNA reads as TGTGCCAGCAGTGTACTAGCGGGAGGGTACGAGCAGTACTTC. It specifies CASSVLAGGYEQYF.